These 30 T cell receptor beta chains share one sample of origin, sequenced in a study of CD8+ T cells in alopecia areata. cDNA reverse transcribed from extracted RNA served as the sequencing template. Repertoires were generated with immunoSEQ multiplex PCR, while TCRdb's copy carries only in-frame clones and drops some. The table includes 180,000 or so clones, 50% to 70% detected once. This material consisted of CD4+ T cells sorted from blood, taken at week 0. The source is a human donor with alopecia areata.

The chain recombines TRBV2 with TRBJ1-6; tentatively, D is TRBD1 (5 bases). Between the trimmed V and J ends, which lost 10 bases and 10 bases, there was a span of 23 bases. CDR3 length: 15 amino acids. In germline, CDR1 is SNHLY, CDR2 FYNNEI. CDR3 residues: CAITSGRVNKSPLHF. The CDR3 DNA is TGTGCCATCACCTCGGGACGCGTAAACAAATCACCCCTCCACTTT.

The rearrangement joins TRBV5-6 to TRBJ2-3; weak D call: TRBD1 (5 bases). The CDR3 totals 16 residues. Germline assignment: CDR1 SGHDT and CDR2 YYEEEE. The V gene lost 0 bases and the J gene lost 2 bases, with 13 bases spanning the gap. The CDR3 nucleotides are TGTGCCAGCAGCTTGGCCTGGGGCGGAAACACAGATACGCAGTATTTT. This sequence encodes CASSLAWGGNTDTQYF.

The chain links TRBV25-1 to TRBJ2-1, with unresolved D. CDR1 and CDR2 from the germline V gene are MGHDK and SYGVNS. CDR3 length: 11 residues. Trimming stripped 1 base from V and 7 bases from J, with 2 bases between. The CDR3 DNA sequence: TGTGCCAGCAGTGAATTGAATGAGCAGTTCTTC. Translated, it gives CASSELNEQFF. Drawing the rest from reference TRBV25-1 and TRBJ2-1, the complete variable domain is EADIYQTPRYLVIGTGKKITLECSQTMGHDKMYWYQQDPGMELHLIHYSYGVNSTEKGDLSSESTVSRIRTEHFPLTLESARPSHTSQYLCASSELNEQFFGPGTRLTVL.

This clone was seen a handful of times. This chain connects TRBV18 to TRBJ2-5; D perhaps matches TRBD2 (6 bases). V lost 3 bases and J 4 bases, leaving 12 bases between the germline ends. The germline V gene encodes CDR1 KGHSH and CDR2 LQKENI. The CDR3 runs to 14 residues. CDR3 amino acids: CASSPLAGIETQYF. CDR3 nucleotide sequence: TGTGCCAGCTCACCGTTGGCGGGAATAGAGACCCAGTACTTC. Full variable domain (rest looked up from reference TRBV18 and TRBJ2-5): NAGVMQNPRHLVRRRGQEARLRCSPMKGHSHVYWYRQLPEEGLKFMVYLQKENIIDESGMPKERFSAEFPKEGPSILRIQQVVRGDSAAYFCASSPLAGIETQYFGPGTRLLVL.

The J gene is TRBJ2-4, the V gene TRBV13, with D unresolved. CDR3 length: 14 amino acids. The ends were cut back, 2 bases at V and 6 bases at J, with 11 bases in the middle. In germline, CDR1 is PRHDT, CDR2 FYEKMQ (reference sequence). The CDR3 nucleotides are TGTGCCAGCAGCTTAACCGGGCGGTCAAACATTCAGTACTTC. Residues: CASSLTGRSNIQYF.

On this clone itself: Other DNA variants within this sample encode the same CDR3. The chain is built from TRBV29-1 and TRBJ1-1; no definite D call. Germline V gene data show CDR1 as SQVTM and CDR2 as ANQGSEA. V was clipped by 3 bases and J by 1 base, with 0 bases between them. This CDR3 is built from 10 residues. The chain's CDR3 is CSVENTEAFF. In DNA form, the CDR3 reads TGCAGCGTTGAGAACACTGAAGCTTTCTTT.

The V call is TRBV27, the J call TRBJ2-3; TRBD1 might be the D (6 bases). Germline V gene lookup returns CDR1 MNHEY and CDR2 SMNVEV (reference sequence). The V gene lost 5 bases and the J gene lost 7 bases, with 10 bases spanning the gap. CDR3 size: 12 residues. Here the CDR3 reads CASSPQGYTQYF. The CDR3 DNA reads TGTGCCAGCAGTCCGCAGGGGTATACGCAGTATTTT.

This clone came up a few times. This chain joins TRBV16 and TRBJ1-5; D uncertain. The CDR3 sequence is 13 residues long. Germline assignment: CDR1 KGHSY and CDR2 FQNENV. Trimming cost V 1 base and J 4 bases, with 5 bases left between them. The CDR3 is CASSQFRNQPQHF. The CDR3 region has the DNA TGTGCCAGCAGCCAATTCAGGAATCAGCCCCAGCATTTT.

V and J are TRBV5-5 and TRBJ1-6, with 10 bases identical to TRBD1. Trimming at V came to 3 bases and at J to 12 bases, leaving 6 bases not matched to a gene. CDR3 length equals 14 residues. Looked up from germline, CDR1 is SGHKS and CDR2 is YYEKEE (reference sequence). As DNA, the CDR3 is TGTGCCAGCAGCTCCGGGACAGGGGTCTTACCCCTCCACTTT. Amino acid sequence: CASSSGTGVLPLHF.

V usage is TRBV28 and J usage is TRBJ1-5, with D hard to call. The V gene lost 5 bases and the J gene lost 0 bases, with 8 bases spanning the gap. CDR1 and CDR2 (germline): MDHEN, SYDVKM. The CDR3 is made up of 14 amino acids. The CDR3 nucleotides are TGTGCCAGCAGTCCCCCGGATAGCAATCAGCCCCAGCATTTT. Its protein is CASSPPDSNQPQHF.

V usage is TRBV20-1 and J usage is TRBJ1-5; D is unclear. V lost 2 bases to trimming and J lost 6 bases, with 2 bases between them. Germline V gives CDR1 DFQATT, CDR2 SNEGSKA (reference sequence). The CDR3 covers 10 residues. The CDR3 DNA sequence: TGCAGTGCTAGAAGTCAGCCCCAGCATTTT. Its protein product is CSARSQPQHF.

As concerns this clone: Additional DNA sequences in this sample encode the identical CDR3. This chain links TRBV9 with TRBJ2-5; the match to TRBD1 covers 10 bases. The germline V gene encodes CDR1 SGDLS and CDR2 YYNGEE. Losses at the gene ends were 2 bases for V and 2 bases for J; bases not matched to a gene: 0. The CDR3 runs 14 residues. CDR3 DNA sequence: TGTGCCAGCAGCGTGGGACAGGGGCAAGAGACCCAGTACTTC. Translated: CASSVGQGQETQYF. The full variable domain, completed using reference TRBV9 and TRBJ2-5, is DSGVTQTPKHLITATGQRVTLRCSPRSGDLSVYWYQQSLDQGLQFLIQYYNGEERAKGNILERFSAQQFPDLHSELNLSSLELGDSALYFCASSVGQGQETQYFGPGTRLLVL.

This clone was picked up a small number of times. The CDR3 nucleotides read TGTGCCGCCCTTGTGGGGGAGACCCAGTACTTC. Translated, it gives CAALVGETQYF. The chain carries TRBV6-6 and TRBJ2-5; no clear D gene. The CDR3 sequence is 11 residues long. Germline V gene lookup returns CDR1 MNHNY and CDR2 SVGAGI (reference sequence). Deletions cut 11 bases from V and 5 bases from J, with 12 bases between.

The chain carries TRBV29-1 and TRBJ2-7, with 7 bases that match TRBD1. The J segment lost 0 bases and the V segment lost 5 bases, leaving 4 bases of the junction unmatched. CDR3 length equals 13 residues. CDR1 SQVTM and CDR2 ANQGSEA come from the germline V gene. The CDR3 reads CSVKDRPSYEQYF. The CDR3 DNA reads TGCAGCGTTAAGGACAGGCCCTCCTACGAGCAGTACTTC.

The DNA for the CDR3 is TGTGCCAGCAGCAGAGGGGCTAGCGGGTTCTCCTACAATGAGCAGTTCTTC. Amino acid sequence: CASSRGASGFSYNEQFF. The chain links TRBV7-2 to TRBJ2-1; TRBD2 matches 8 bases. This CDR3 region has 17 residues. V was pared by 5 bases and J by 0 bases, with 9 bases of the junction left unmatched. In germline, CDR1 is SGHTA, CDR2 FQGNSA.

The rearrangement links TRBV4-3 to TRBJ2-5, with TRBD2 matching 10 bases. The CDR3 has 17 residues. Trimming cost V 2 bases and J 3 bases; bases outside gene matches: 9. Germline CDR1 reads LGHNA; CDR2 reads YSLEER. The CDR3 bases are TGCGCCAGCAGCCAATCCGCGCCTAGCGGGGGAGAAGAGACCCAGTACTTC. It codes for CASSQSAPSGGEETQYF.

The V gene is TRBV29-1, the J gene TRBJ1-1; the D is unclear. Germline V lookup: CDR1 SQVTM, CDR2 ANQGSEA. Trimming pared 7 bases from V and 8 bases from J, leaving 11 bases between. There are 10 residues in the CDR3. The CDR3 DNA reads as TGCAGCGCCCTACACGAGGAAGCTTTCTTT. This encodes CSALHEEAFF.

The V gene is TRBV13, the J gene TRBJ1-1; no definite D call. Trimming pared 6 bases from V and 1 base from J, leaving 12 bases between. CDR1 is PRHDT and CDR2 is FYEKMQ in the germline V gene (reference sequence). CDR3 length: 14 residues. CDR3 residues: CASSLSGRNTEAFF. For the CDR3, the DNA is TGTGCCAGCAGTCTCTCAGGCAGGAACACTGAAGCTTTCTTT.

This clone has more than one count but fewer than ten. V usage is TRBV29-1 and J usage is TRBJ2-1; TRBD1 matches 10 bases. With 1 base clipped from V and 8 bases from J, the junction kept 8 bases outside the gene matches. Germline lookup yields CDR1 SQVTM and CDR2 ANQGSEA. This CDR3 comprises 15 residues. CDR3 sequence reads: CSVEVLRDRGDEQFF. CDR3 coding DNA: TGCAGCGTTGAAGTCCTCCGGGACAGGGGCGATGAGCAGTTCTTC.

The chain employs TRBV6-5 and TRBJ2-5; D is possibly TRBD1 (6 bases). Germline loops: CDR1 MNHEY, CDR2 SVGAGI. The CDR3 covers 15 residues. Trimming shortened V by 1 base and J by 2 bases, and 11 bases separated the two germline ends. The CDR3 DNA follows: TGTGCCAGCAGTTACTTGGGGACACAGCAAGAGACCCAGTACTTC. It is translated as CASSYLGTQQETQYF.

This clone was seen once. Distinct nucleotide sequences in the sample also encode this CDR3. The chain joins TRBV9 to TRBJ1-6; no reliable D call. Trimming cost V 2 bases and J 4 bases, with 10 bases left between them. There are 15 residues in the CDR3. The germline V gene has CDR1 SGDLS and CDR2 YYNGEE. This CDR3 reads CASSVTDSYNSPLHF. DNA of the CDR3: TGTGCCAGCAGCGTCACAGACTCATATAATTCACCCCTCCACTTT.

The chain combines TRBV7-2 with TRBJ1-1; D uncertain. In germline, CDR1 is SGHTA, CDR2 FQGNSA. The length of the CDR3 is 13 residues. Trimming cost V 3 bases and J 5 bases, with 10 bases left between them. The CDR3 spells CASSFLLGTEAFF. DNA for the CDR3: TGTGCCAGCAGCTTCCTGCTCGGGACTGAAGCTTTCTTT.

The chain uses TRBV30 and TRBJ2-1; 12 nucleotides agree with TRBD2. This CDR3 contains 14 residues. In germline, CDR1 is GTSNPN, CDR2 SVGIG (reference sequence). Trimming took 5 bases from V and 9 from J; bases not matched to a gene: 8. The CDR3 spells CAWELAGGPGEQFF. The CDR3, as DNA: TGTGCCTGGGAGCTAGCGGGGGGGCCGGGTGAGCAGTTCTTC. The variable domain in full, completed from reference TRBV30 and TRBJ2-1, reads SQTIHQWPATLVQPVGSPLSLECTVEGTSNPNLYWYRQAAGRGLQLLFYSVGIGQISSEVPQNLSASRPQDRQFILSSKKLLLSDSGFYLCAWELAGGPGEQFFGPGTRLTVL.

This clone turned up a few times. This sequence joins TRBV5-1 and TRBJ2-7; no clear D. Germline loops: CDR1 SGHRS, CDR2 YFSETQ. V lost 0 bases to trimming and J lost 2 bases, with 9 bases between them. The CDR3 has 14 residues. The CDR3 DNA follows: TGCGCCAGCAGCTTGGATCCAGCTACCTACGAGCAGTACTTC. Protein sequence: CASSLDPATYEQYF. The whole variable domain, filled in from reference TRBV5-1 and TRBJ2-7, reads KAGVTQTPRYLIKTRGQQVTLSCSPISGHRSVSWYQQTPGQGLQFLFEYFSETQRNKGNFPGRFSGRQFSNSRSEMNVSTLELGDSALYLCASSLDPATYEQYFGPGTRLTVT.

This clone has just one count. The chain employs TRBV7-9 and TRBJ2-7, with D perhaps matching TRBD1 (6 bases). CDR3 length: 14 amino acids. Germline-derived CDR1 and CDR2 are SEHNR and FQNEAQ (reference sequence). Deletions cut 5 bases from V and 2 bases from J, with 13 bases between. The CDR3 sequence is CASSDGQYTYEQYF. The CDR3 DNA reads TGTGCCAGCAGCGACGGACAGTATACCTACGAGCAGTACTTC.

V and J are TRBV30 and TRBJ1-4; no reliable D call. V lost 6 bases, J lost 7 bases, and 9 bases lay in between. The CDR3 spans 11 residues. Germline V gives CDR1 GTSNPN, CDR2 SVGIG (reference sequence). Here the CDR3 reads CACPRGEKLFF. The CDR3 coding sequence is TGTGCCTGCCCCCGGGGTGAAAAACTGTTTTTT.

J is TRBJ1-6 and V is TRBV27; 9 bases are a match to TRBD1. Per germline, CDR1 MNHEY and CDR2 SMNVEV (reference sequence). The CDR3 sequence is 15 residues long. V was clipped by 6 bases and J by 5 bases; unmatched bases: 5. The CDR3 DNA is TGTGCCAGCAGGAAGGGACAGGGTAATAATTCACCCCTCCACTTT. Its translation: CASRKGQGNNSPLHF.

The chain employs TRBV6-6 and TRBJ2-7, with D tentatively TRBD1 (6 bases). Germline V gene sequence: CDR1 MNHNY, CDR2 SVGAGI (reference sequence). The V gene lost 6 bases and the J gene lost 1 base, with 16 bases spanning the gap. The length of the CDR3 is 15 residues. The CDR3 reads CASRLGQSLSYEQYF. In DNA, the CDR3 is TGTGCCAGCAGGCTCGGACAGAGCCTTTCCTACGAGCAGTACTTC.

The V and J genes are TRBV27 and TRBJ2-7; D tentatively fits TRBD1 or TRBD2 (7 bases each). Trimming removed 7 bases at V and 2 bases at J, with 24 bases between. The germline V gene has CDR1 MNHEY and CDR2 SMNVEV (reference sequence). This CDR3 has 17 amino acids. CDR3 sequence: CASTLTGTASGAYEQYF. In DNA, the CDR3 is TGTGCCAGCACCCTGACAGGGACAGCTAGCGGAGCCTACGAGCAGTACTTC.

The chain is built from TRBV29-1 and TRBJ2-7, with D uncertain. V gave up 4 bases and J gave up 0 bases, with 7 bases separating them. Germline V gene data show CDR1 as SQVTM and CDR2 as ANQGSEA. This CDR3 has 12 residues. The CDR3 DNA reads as TGCAGCGTTGCACTGAGCTCCTACGAGCAGTACTTC. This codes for CSVALSSYEQYF.